This T cell receptor beta chain stems from a study of a mutant IDH1 vaccine in newly diagnosed glioma (dated by TCRdb to about 2021). As for the study more broadly: Of the roughly 33 treated patients, roughly 62% were male and around 40% were female, and the mean age was roughly 40 years. Six visits were used for peripheral blood collection: V03 (baseline), V05, V07, V10, V12 and V13. For exploratory analyses, longitudinal TCRB deep sequencing was carried out in about two dozen treated patients wherever samples were available. Prior to enrollment, standard therapy consisting of radiotherapy alone, temozolomide alone, or radiochemotherapy with temozolomide had been administered to patients, with the combination being received by most patients. Broader findings and caveats from the paper: Immune responses induced by the vaccine were seen in approximately 92% of patients across multiple MHC alleles. The authors stated that sample limitations prevented analyses of patient blood samples from being reproduced. Pseudoprogression seemed to be unrelated to changes in the top peripheral T cell clonotypes found by TCRB sequencing. PBMC samples for TCRB deep sequencing were selected based on availability.

The time point label corresponds to: baseline, week 1 (first vaccination visit). In light of the paper, this sample's treatment or condition label describes: pre-vaccination baseline after standard-of-care therapy. Newly diagnosed WHO grade 3 or 4 IDH1-mutant astrocytomas showing loss of nuclear ATRX were present in the donors. The samples were drawn from NOA16, a multicentre, single-arm, open-label phase I trial in Germany that tested a mutant IDH1 peptide vaccine in humans for the first time. Blood drawn at visit V03 was used as the baseline sample for immunogenicity testing. Genomic DNA for TCRB sequencing was extracted from EDTA blood using the DNeasy Blood and Tissue Kit. The CDR1 and CDR2 encoded by the germline V gene are SGHAT and FQNNGV. A distance of 15 bases separates the germline ends of V and J, which lose 1 base and 8 bases respectively. Spanning cysteine to phenylalanine, the CDR3 consists of 15 amino acids. The sequence is cut down to CDR3 DNA, 45 bases in frame from base 1.

Preparation of the library involved the immunoSEQ multiplex PCR assay. Rearranged TCR beta chain sequences were amplified using the hsTCRB Kit according to the manufacturer's protocol. Sequencing of TCRB libraries was carried out on an Illumina MiSeq. Per the original workflow: Demultiplexing, trimming and gene mapping were performed with the kit vendor's proprietary platform. Sourced from immuneACCESS, this table was stored by TCRdb with only in-frame sequences that have V and J called. A share of the clones is absent; for the studies checked, an unresolved V gene accounts for under half, and the remainder has no known explanation. V, J and clone size are those of that table, while D and trimming were read from the DNA. The sample table records 15,000 to 20,000 clones; just under 80% of these occur just once. About a tenth of the sample is held by the ten biggest clonotypes. Turning to this clone: The antigen it binds to is not known. There are no base qualities to consult, and no much larger clone falls within one base.

The clonotype comes from a man aged 35 to 55 with glioma. Sequences were derived from PBMCs, sampled from a glioma patient treated with radiotherapy, temozolomide or both. The chain is assembled from TRBV11-2 and TRBJ2-1, with no reliable assignment of the D segment. The CDR3 corresponds to CASSLAAVPRDEQFF. The nucleotide sequence reads as follows: TGTGCCAGCAGCTTAGCGGCAGTCCCTAGGGATGAGCAGTTCTTC.